Shown below are 21 T cell receptor beta chains from a single sample sequenced in a study of blood T cell repertoires in COVID-19. The method was immunoSEQ multiplex PCR; TCRdb's version includes in-frame clones alone and lacks a portion of them. The sample records 130,000 to 150,000 clones, 88% being singletons. The sample taken for sequencing was peripheral blood. These receptors all come from a man between 65 and 85 years old with acute or convalescent COVID-19.

The chain has TRBV15 and TRBJ2-5; perhaps TRBD1 as D (5 bases). The CDR3 has 14 residues. Per germline, CDR1 LNHNV and CDR2 YYDKDF (reference sequence). The ends were cut back, 1 base at V and 2 bases at J, with 8 bases in the middle. CDR3 loop: CATSRGQGQETQYF. Written as DNA, the CDR3 is TGTGCCACCAGCAGAGGGCAGGGACAAGAGACCCAGTACTTC.

CDR3 protein: CASSRRDRSSYNEQFF. Here the CDR3 DNA reads TGTGCCAGCTCACGACGGGACAGGAGCTCCTACAATGAGCAGTTCTTC. The chain employs TRBV18 and TRBJ2-1; 8 nucleotides line up with TRBD1. The CDR3 is made up of 16 amino acids. Germline lookup yields CDR1 KGHSH and CDR2 LQKENI. Unmatched junction bases numbered 5, after V lost 4 bases and J lost 0 bases.

V gene TRBV7-8 combines with J gene TRBJ2-3, with 7 bases matching TRBD1. Germline V gene data show CDR1 as SGHVS and CDR2 as FQNEAQ. The CDR3 length is 17 residues. The V gene end was trimmed by 5 bases and the J gene end by 3 bases; junction bases not matched to a gene: 14. The DNA for the CDR3 is TGTGCCAGCAGCGCCACGCCGGACAGGCCACAGACAGATACGCAGTATTTT. The encoded protein is CASSATPDRPQTDTQYF.

The rearrangement links TRBV10-2 to TRBJ1-3, with TRBD1 as a possible D gene (6 bases). Trimming removed 2 bases from V and 3 bases from J, with 11 bases in between. The CDR3 extends over 15 amino acids. Germline lookup yields CDR1 WSHSY and CDR2 SAAADI. The CDR3 here is CASSEGGAFGNTIYF. The CDR3 nucleotides are TGCGCCAGCAGTGAGGGGGGGGCCTTTGGAAACACCATATATTTT.

The chain uses TRBV7-9 and TRBJ2-1; a weak D match, TRBD2 (5 bases). The V end lost 3 bases, the J end lost 10 bases, and 13 bases lay between the germline ends. The CDR3 runs 13 residues. Looked up from germline, CDR1 is SEHNR and CDR2 is FQNEAQ (reference sequence). The CDR3 DNA sequence: TGTGCCAGCAGCTTTCAGCGAGGGCGGGAGCAGTTCTTC. The encoded protein is CASSFQRGREQFF.

The chain links TRBV7-9 to TRBJ2-5; D gene unclear. Germline CDR1 and CDR2: SEHNR and FQNEAQ (reference sequence). V was pared by 5 bases and J by 5 bases, with 18 bases between. The CDR3 extends over 15 amino acids. DNA for the CDR3: TGTGCCAGCAGCGTGCGCACCCCCATCGTTGAGACCCAGTACTTC. This translates into CASSVRTPIVETQYF.

The chain combines TRBV30 with TRBJ1-5; D call uncertain. V gave up 2 bases and J gave up 9 bases, with 14 bases separating them. From germline, CDR1 is GTSNPN and CDR2 SVGIG (reference sequence). This CDR3 has 13 residues. The CDR3 protein is CAWSRSDGRPQHF. The CDR3 region has the DNA TGTGCCTGGAGTAGGTCAGATGGGCGGCCCCAGCATTTT.

The chain uses TRBV2 and TRBJ1-6, with unresolved D. This CDR3 comprises 14 residues. With 6 bases removed from V and 10 bases from J, the gap between germline ends came to 16 bases. Germline values: CDR1 SNHLY, CDR2 FYNNEI. The CDR3 spells CASSPVSRVSPLHF. In nucleotides, the CDR3 is TGTGCCAGCAGCCCGGTGTCTCGAGTCTCACCCCTCCACTTT.

The V call is TRBV11-2, the J call TRBJ1-1; D possibly corresponds to TRBD1 (6 bases). The CDR3 runs 14 residues. V was cut by 5 bases and J by 3 bases, with 13 bases left in between. CDR1 is SGHAT and CDR2 is FQNNGV in the germline V gene. The CDR3 spells CASSRVGGDTEAFF. CDR3 sequence (DNA): TGTGCCAGCAGCCGGGTAGGGGGGGACACTGAAGCTTTCTTT.

The chain couples TRBV14 to TRBJ1-2; 7 bases line up with TRBD1. Germline V gives CDR1 SGHDN, CDR2 FVKESK. Trimming took 1 base from V and 8 from J; bases not matched to a gene: 10. This CDR3 has 15 residues. The CDR3 DNA sequence: TGTGCCAGCAGCCAAGCGACAGGGAACCGGGGGGGCTACACCTTC. It is translated as CASSQATGNRGGYTF.

V is TRBV2 and J is TRBJ2-2, with TRBD1 identical over 10 bases. Per the germline V gene, CDR1 is SNHLY and CDR2 is FYNNEI. The CDR3 has 15 residues. V dropped 8 bases and J dropped 3; count of bases not matched to a gene: 6. This chain's CDR3 is CASERDRGYTGELFF. The CDR3 nucleotides read TGTGCCAGCGAACGGGACAGGGGATACACCGGGGAGCTGTTTTTT. Full variable domain (missing parts from reference TRBV2 and TRBJ2-2): EPEVTQTPSHQVTQMGQEVILRCVPISNHLYFYWYRQILGQKVEFLVSFYNNEISEKSEIFDDQFSVERPDGSNFTLKIRSTKLEDSAMYFCASERDRGYTGELFFGEGSRLTVL.

The rearrangement joins TRBV5-1 to TRBJ1-4; D might be TRBD1 (5 bases). Per the germline V gene, CDR1 is SGHRS and CDR2 is YFSETQ. CDR3 length: 15 amino acids. Trimming took 0 bases from V and 8 from J, leaving 14 bases between them. CDR3 loop: CASSLGVQVKEKLFF. DNA for the CDR3: TGCGCCAGCAGCTTGGGGGTACAGGTAAAAGAAAAACTGTTTTTT.

V usage is TRBV10-3 and J usage is TRBJ2-4; 8 positions match TRBD1. CDR1 is ENHRY, CDR2 SYGVKD, per germline. This CDR3 is built from 15 residues. The V and J ends lost 6 bases and 6 bases, in that order; junction bases with no gene match: 10. The CDR3 DNA sequence: TGTGCCATCAGCTGGACAGGGATGGGTACAAACATTCAGTACTTC. Translation: CAISWTGMGTNIQYF.

Details on this clone: Sequence at one end of the junction differs from germline and may be a read error. This sequence joins TRBV2 and TRBJ2-7; D ambiguous. The germline V gene has CDR1 SNHLY and CDR2 FYNNEI. This CDR3 is built from 13 residues. CDR3 nucleotide sequence: TGTGCCAGCAGGGAAGACTTAGCTGGCGAGCAGTACTTC. Translating gives CASREDLAGEQYF.

The chain employs TRBV10-2 and TRBJ2-7, with D tentatively TRBD2 (7 bases). The V gene lost 10 bases and the J gene lost 5 bases, with 18 bases spanning the gap. Germline-derived CDR1 and CDR2 are WSHSY and SAAADI. CDR3 length: 13 residues. The chain's CDR3 is CATKEGGRDEQYF. The CDR3 DNA reads TGCGCCACTAAAGAGGGGGGGCGAGACGAGCAGTACTTC.

Only a few counts were recorded for this clone. For the CDR3, the DNA is TGTGCCAGCAGCTCGAGTCCGGGGACCCAGTACTTC. Encoded protein: CASSSSPGTQYF. The genes are TRBV7-9 and TRBJ2-5; D gene uncertain. The CDR3 contains 12 residues. The V and J ends lost 4 bases and 7 bases respectively, with 10 bases between them. CDR1 SEHNR and CDR2 FQNEAQ come from the germline V gene (reference sequence).

V usage is TRBV19 and J usage is TRBJ1-2; 8 nucleotides match TRBD1. Per the germline V gene, CDR1 is LNHDA and CDR2 is SQIVND (reference sequence). With V trimmed by 2 bases and J by 2 bases, 1 base remained unmatched. The CDR3 has 14 amino acids. The DNA of the CDR3 is TGTGCCAGTAGTATACAGGGGGCAAACTATGGCTACACCTTC. As protein: CASSIQGANYGYTF.

This chain uses TRBV2 with TRBJ2-3; 10 bases match TRBD2. The germline V gene encodes CDR1 SNHLY and CDR2 FYNNEI. This CDR3 has 16 residues. The ends lost 6 bases at V and 1 base at J; junction bases unmatched: 7. The CDR3 is CASRPGLAVGTDTQYF. Written as DNA, the CDR3 is TGTGCCAGCAGGCCAGGACTAGCGGTGGGCACAGATACGCAGTATTTT. Full variable domain (remainder filled in from reference TRBV2 and TRBJ2-3): EPEVTQTPSHQVTQMGQEVILRCVPISNHLYFYWYRQILGQKVEFLVSFYNNEISEKSEIFDDQFSVERPDGSNFTLKIRSTKLEDSAMYFCASRPGLAVGTDTQYFGPGTRLTVL.

For the CDR3, the DNA is TGTGCCAGTAGTATTAGCAGGGACAGGGGGCCGACCGGGGAGCTGTTTTTT. Amino acids: CASSISRDRGPTGELFF. This chain joins TRBV19 and TRBJ2-2; 12 bases map to TRBD1. CDR3 length: 17 residues. Germline loops: CDR1 LNHDA, CDR2 SQIVND (reference sequence). J lost 5 bases, V lost 3 bases, and 7 bases had no gene match.

This chain links TRBV27 with TRBJ2-7, with a tentative D call TRBD1 (6 bases). Germline assignment: CDR1 MNHEY and CDR2 SMNVEV (reference sequence). The CDR3 consists of 14 residues. V gave up 5 bases and J gave up 4 bases, with 15 bases separating them. The CDR3 spells CASSPGDKRYEQYF. Written as DNA, the CDR3 is TGTGCCAGCAGTCCAGGGGACAAAAGGTACGAGCAGTACTTC.

Remarks on this clone: Germline is not matched at one junction end, which may reflect a read error. The chain combines TRBV2 with TRBJ2-7; the D is unclear. Germline V gene sequence: CDR1 SNHLY, CDR2 FYNNEI. The CDR3 extends over 13 amino acids. The CDR3 sequence: CASREDNLYEQYF. CDR3 sequence (DNA): TGTGCCAGCAGGGAAGACAATCTCTACGAGCAGTACTTC.